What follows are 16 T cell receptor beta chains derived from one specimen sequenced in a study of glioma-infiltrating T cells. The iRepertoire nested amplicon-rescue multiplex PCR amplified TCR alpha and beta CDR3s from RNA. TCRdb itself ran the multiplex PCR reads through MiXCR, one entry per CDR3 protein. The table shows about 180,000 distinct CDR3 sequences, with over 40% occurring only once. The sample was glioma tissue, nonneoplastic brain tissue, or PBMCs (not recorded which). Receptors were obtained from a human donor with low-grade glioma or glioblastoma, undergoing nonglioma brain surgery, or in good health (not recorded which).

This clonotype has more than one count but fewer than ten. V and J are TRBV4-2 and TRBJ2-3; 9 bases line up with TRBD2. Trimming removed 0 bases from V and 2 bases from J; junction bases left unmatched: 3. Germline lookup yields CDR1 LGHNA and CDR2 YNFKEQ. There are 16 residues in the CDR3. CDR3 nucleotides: TGTGCCAGCAGCCAAGAGGGACTAGCTTTCACAGATACGCAGTATTTT. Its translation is CASSQEGLAFTDTQYF.

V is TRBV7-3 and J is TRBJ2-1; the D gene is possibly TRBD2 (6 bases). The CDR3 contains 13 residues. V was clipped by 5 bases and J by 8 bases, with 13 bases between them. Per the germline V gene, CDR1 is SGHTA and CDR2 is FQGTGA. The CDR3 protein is CASSVAAAYEQFF. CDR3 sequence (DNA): TGTGCCAGCAGCGTAGCGGCAGCGTATGAGCAGTTCTTC.

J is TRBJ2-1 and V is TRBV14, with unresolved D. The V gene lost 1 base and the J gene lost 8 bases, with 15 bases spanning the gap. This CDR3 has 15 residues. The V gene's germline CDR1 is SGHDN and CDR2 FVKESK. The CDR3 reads CASSQAPLSSHEQFF. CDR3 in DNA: TGTGCCAGCAGCCAAGCTCCTCTAAGCTCCCATGAGCAGTTCTTC. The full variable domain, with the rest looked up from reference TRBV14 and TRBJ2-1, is EAGVTQFPSHSVIEKGQTVTLRCDPISGHDNLYWYRRVMGKEIKFLLHFVKESKQDESGMPNNRFLAERTGGTYSTLKVQPAELEDSGVYFCASSQAPLSSHEQFFGPGTRLTVL.

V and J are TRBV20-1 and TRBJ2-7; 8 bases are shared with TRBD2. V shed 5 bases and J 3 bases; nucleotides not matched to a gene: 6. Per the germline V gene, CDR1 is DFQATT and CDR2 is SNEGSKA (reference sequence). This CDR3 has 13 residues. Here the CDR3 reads CSAGSGKGYEQYF. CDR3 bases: TGCAGTGCTGGTAGCGGGAAGGGCTACGAGCAGTACTTC.

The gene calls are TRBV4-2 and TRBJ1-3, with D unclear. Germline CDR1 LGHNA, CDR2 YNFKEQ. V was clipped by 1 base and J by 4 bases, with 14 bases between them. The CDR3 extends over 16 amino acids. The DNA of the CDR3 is TGTGCCAGCAGCCAAGGACCAGTGGACGGAGGAAACACCATATATTTT. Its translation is CASSQGPVDGGNTIYF.

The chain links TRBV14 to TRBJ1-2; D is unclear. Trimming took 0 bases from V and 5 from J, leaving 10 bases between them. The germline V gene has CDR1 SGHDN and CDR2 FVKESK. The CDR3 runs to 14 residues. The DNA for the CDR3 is TGTGCCAGCAGCCAAGATCTCGGGGTGTATGGCTACACCTTC. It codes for CASSQDLGVYGYTF.

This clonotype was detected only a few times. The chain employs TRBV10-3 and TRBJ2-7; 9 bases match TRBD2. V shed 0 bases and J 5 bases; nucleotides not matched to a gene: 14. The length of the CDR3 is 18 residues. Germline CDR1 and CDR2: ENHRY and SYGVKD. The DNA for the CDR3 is TGTGCCATCAGTGAGTCTCCTATTAAAGGACTAGCGATCGACGAGCAGTACTTC. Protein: CAISESPIKGLAIDEQYF.

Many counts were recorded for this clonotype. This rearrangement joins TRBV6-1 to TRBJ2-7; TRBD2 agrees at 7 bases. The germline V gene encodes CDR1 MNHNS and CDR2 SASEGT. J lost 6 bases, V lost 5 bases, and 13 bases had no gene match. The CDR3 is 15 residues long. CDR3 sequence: CASSYFPGGRGEQYF. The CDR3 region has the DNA TGTGCCAGCAGTTATTTTCCGGGAGGTAGAGGCGAGCAGTACTTC.

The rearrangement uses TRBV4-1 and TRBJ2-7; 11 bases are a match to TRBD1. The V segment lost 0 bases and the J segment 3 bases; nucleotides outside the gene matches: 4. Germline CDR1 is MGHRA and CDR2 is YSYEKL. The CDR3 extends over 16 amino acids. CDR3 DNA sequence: TGCGCCAGCAGCCAAGAAACCGGGACAGGGGGCTACGAGCAGTACTTC. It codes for CASSQETGTGGYEQYF.

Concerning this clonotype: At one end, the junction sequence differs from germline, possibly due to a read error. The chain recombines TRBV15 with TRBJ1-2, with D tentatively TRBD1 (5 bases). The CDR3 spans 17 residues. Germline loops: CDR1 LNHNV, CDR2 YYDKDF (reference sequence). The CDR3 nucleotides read TGTGCCACCATCAGAGATACGCGAAGACGGGGCAACTATGGCTACACCTTC. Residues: CATIRDTRRRGNYGYTF. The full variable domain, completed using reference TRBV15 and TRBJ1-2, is DAMVIQNPRYQVTQFGKPVTLSCSQTLNHNVMYWYQQKSSQAPKLLFHYYDKDFNNEADTPDNFQSRRPNTSFCFLDIRSPGLGDTAMYLCATIRDTRRRGNYGYTFGSGTRLTVV.

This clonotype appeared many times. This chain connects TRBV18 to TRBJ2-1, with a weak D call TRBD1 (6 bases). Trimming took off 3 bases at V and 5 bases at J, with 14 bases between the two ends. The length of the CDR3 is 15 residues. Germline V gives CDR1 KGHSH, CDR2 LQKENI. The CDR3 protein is CASSPRRGGDNEQFF. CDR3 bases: TGTGCCAGCTCACCGAGACGAGGGGGTGACAATGAGCAGTTCTTC. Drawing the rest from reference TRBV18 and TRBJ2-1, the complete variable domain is NAGVMQNPRHLVRRRGQEARLRCSPMKGHSHVYWYRQLPEEGLKFMVYLQKENIIDESGMPKERFSAEFPKEGPSILRIQQVVRGDSAAYFCASSPRRGGDNEQFFGPGTRLTVL.

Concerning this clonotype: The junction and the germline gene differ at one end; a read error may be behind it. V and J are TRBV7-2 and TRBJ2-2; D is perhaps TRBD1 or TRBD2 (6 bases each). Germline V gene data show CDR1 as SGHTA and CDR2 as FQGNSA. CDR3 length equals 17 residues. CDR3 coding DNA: TGTGCCAGCAGCTCGCTAAATCGGACAGTGAACACCGGGGGGCTGTTTTTT. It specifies CASSSLNRTVNTGGLFF.

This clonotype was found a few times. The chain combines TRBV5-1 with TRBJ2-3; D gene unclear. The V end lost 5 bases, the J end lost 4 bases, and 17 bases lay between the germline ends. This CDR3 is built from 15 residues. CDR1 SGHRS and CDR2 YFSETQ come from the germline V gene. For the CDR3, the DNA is TGCGCCAGCAGGTCGGGCGGAAACATACCAGATACGCAGTATTTT. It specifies CASRSGGNIPDTQYF.

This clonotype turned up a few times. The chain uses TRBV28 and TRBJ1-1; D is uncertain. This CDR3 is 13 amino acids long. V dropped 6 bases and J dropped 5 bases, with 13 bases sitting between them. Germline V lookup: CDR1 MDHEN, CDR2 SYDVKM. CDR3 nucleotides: TGTGCCAGCAGACCTTCGGGGTGGACTGAAGCTTTCTTT. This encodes CASRPSGWTEAFF.

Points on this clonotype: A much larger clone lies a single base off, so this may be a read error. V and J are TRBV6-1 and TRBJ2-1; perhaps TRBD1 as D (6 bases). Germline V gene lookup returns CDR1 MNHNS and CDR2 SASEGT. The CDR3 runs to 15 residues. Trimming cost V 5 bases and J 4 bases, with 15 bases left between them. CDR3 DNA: TGTGCCAGCAGTTCGGACAGTAGTCTATACAATGAGCAGTTCTTC. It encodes CASSSDSSLYNEQFF.

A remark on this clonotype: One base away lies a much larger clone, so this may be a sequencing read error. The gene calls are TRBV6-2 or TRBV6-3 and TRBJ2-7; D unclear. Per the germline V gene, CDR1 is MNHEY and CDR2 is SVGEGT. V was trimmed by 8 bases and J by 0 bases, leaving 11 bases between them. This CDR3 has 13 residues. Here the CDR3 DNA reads TGTGCCAGCGGGTATGAGATCTCCTACGAGCAGTACTTC. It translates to CASGYEISYEQYF.